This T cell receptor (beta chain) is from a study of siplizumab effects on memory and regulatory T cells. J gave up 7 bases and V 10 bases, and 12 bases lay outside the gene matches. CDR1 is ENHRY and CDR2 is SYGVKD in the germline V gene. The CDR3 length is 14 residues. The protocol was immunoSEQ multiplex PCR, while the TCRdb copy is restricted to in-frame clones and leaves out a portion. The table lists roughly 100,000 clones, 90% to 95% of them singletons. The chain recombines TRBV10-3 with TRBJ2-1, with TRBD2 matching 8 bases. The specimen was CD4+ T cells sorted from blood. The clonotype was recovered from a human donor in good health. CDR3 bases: TGTGCCACCACAGGGACTAGTTTCGAAAATGAGCAGTTCTTC. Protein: CATTGTSFENEQFF.